This T cell receptor (beta chain) originates from a study of blood T cell repertoires in COVID-19. Across the whole study: The samples span acute and convalescent COVID-19 from the United States, Italy and Spain. T cells, B-cell-depleted T cells, or PBMCs supplied cDNA or gDNA.

CDR1 and CDR2 from the germline V gene are MNHEY and SMNVEV (reference sequence). This CDR3 comprises 14 residues. As to this clone: The junction departs from the called germline gene at one end, perhaps through a read error.

Original processing notes: Amplification with reference gene primers provided the estimates of nucleated cell counts. Repertoires were generated with immunoSEQ multiplex PCR, while TCRdb's copy carries only in-frame clones and drops some. That table furnishes V, J and clone size, whereas the DNA furnished D and trimming. Among roughly 270,000 clones listed, over 75% were seen once. The specimen was peripheral blood. This chain connects TRBV27 to TRBJ2-1; 8 positions agree with TRBD1. This receptor was obtained from a man aged 50-60 years with active or convalescent COVID-19. CDR3 sequence (DNA): TGTGCCAGCAGTTTACTCTCTGGGACAGGCCAGATACTCTTC. Translating it yields CASSLLSGTGQILF.